Below, 14 T cell receptor beta chains from the same sample are listed, as sequenced in a study of blood T cell repertoires in COVID-19. Here immunoSEQ multiplex PCR was the method, and the copy in TCRdb shows in-frame clones only, minus some. The sample contains about 670,000 clones, about nine tenths of which appear only once. The sample taken for sequencing was peripheral blood. The receptors originated from a woman between 18 and 29 years old with acute or convalescent COVID-19.

The chain combines TRBV19 with TRBJ2-1; 9 bases match TRBD1. This CDR3 region has 15 residues. Germline V gives CDR1 LNHDA, CDR2 SQIVND (reference sequence). With V trimmed by 4 bases and J by 1 base, 2 bases remained unmatched. This CDR3 is CASSRDRVSYNEQFF. CDR3 nucleotide sequence: TGTGCCAGTAGTAGGGACAGGGTGTCCTACAATGAGCAGTTCTTC. The entire variable domain, with the rest obtained from reference TRBV19 and TRBJ2-1, is as follows: DGGITQSPKYLFRKEGQNVTLSCEQNLNHDAMYWYRQDPGQGLRLIYYSQIVNDFQKGDIAEGYSVSREKKESFPLTVTSAQKNPTAFYLCASSRDRVSYNEQFFGPGTRLTVL.

The rearrangement joins TRBV10-2 to TRBJ2-1; D is unresolved. The CDR3 covers 15 residues. The V and J ends lost 2 bases and 0 bases respectively, with 8 bases between them. CDR1 and CDR2 (germline): WSHSY, SAAADI. The CDR3 sequence: CASSENSYSYNEQFF. The CDR3, as DNA: TGCGCCAGCAGTGAGAATAGCTACTCCTACAATGAGCAGTTCTTC.

This chain uses TRBV29-1 with TRBJ1-1; TRBD1 might be the D (6 bases). Germline values: CDR1 SQVTM, CDR2 ANQGSEA. Trimming cost V 5 bases and J 5 bases, with 21 bases left between them. This CDR3 comprises 15 residues. The chain's CDR3 is CSVSVSYRVGTEAFF. In nucleotides, the CDR3 is TGCAGCGTTTCCGTATCATACAGGGTGGGGACTGAAGCTTTCTTT.

CDR3 region: CAWSEQGMSTF. CDR3 nucleotide sequence: TGTGCCTGGAGCGAGCAGGGGATGTCTACCTTC. The chain couples TRBV30 to TRBJ1-2; TRBD1 might be the D (6 bases). The CDR3 is 11 residues long. Trimming removed 3 bases from V and 14 bases from J, with 16 bases in between. In germline, CDR1 is GTSNPN, CDR2 SVGIG (reference sequence).

The chain links TRBV30 to TRBJ1-2; D unresolved. Trimming took 0 bases from V and 5 from J, leaving 16 bases between them. Germline lookup yields CDR1 GTSNPN and CDR2 SVGIG (reference sequence). This CDR3 is built from 15 residues. CDR3 DNA sequence: TGTGCCTGGAGTGTTGGGCATGTGGGTAATTATGGCTACACCTTC. Translating it yields CAWSVGHVGNYGYTF.

This sequence joins TRBV4-2 and TRBJ1-1; 7 bases are a match to TRBD1. V was clipped by 1 base and J by 2 bases; unmatched bases: 7. Germline V gene data show CDR1 as LGHNA and CDR2 as YNFKEQ. CDR3 length equals 16 residues. The CDR3 reads CASSQASGQRNTEAFF. For the CDR3, the DNA is TGTGCCAGCAGCCAAGCGTCGGGACAGCGAAACACTGAAGCTTTCTTT.

This clone was seen just once. This chain joins TRBV12-3 or TRBV12-4 and TRBJ2-7; the D gene is possibly TRBD2 (5 bases). This CDR3 is built from 12 residues. The ends were cut back, 8 bases at V and 4 bases at J, with 12 bases in the middle. CDR3 nucleotides: TGTGCCAGCGGCGGGCTAGTTTACGAGCAGTACTTC. Amino acid sequence: CASGGLVYEQYF.

The CDR3 reads CASSSRRLQGGNEQFF. The CDR3, as DNA: TGTGCCAGCAGCTCCCGGCGCCTACAGGGGGGCAATGAGCAGTTCTTC. The gene calls are TRBV5-4 and TRBJ2-1; 8 bases match TRBD1. The V and J ends lost 3 bases and 6 bases, in that order; junction bases with no gene match: 11. CDR1 is SGHNT, CDR2 YYREEE, per germline (reference sequence). There are 16 residues in the CDR3. The full variable domain, completed using reference TRBV5-4 and TRBJ2-1, is ETGVTQSPTHLIKTRGQQVTLRCSSQSGHNTVSWYQQALGQGPQFIFQYYREEENGRGNFPPRFSGLQFPNYSSELNVNALELDDSALYLCASSSRRLQGGNEQFFGPGTRLTVL.

The count of this clone is one. The V gene is TRBV7-9, the J gene TRBJ1-3; D unresolved. The germline V and J ends were trimmed by 2 bases and 2 bases, with 10 bases remaining between them. The CDR3 covers 15 residues. Germline assignment: CDR1 SEHNR and CDR2 FQNEAQ (reference sequence). CDR3 sequence: CASSLRGSTGNTIYF. DNA of the CDR3: TGTGCCAGCAGCTTACGCGGCTCAACTGGAAACACCATATATTTT. Variable domain in full (rest from reference TRBV7-9 and TRBJ1-3): DTGVSQNPRHKITKRGQNVTFRCDPISEHNRLYWYRQTLGQGPEFLTYFQNEAQLEKSRLLSDRFSAERPKGSFSTLEIQRTEQGDSAMYLCASSLRGSTGNTIYFGEGSWLTVV.

J is TRBJ1-1 and V is TRBV29-1; D unresolved. Looked up from germline, CDR1 is SQVTM and CDR2 is ANQGSEA. The CDR3 length is 15 residues. The germline V and J ends were trimmed by 4 bases and 0 bases, with 15 bases remaining between them. The CDR3: CSVGTDNTMNTEAFF. The DNA for the CDR3 is TGCAGCGTTGGTACGGATAACACTATGAACACTGAAGCTTTCTTT.

The rearrangement joins TRBV14 to TRBJ2-3, with 7 bases identical to TRBD2. The CDR3 is made up of 15 amino acids. The ends lost 6 bases at V and 4 bases at J; junction bases unmatched: 10. Germline lookup yields CDR1 SGHDN and CDR2 FVKESK. In DNA, the CDR3 is TGTGCCAGCAGTCCAAAGCGGGGCCGGCCAGATACGCAGTATTTT. Amino acid sequence: CASSPKRGRPDTQYF.

The chain is built from TRBV5-1 and TRBJ2-4; D is possibly TRBD1 (5 bases). Germline loops: CDR1 SGHRS, CDR2 YFSETQ. The V and J ends lost 0 bases and 3 bases respectively, with 16 bases between them. This CDR3 is built from 17 residues. The CDR3 spells CASSLARQGGDKNIQYF. CDR3 DNA sequence: TGCGCCAGCAGCTTGGCCCGGCAGGGTGGGGACAAAAACATTCAGTACTTC.

This rearrangement joins TRBV6-1 to TRBJ1-1; D is uncertain. Per the germline V gene, CDR1 is MNHNS and CDR2 is SASEGT. The CDR3 spans 16 residues. V lost 1 base to trimming and J lost 1 base, with 13 bases between them. For the CDR3, the DNA is TGTGCCAGCAGTGAAGTTGAGGGAGCGGCGAACACTGAAGCTTTCTTT. This translates into CASSEVEGAANTEAFF.

This chain connects TRBV18 to TRBJ1-2; D is undetermined. The V gene's germline CDR1 is KGHSH and CDR2 LQKENI. Trimming removed 3 bases from V and 0 bases from J, with 8 bases in between. The CDR3 loop spans 14 amino acids. CDR3: CASSPIGANYGYTF. DNA for the CDR3: TGTGCCAGCTCACCGATCGGGGCTAACTATGGCTACACCTTC.